Listed below are T cell receptor beta chains from one sample, sequenced in a study of blood T cell repertoires in COVID-19. The data were produced by immunoSEQ multiplex PCR, yet TCRdb's version contains in-frame clones alone and is incomplete. There are hundreds of thousands of clones in the sample; around nine tenths occur only once, and under 15% lies in the top ten. Sequenced sample: peripheral blood. These TCRs come from a woman aged 65 to 85 with COVID-19, enrolled during active disease. CDR3s leave out the opening cysteine and the closing phenylalanine or tryptophan.

13	TRBJ1-5	TRBV6-5	ASRTTGSGNQPQH
10	TRBJ1-1	TRBV28	ASKRGVTEAF
14	TRBJ1-1	TRBV18	ASSPASLGVETEAF
13	TRBJ1-2	TRBV7-2	ASSYDRGPGYGYT
11	TRBJ1-4	TRBV9	ASSVDQNEKLF
10	TRBJ1-6	TRBV7-2	ASSLGSSPLH
11	TRBJ1-4	TRBV27	ASSPRGGEKLF
15	TRBJ1-2	TRBV9	ASSVGAYPQGNYGYT
13	TRBJ1-1	TRBV6-5	ASSLSGQLNTEAF
12	TRBJ1-3	TRBV5-1	ASSPTSSGNTIY
13	TRBJ2-7	TRBV18	ASSNAGTEYYEQY
16	TRBJ2-1	TRBV21-1	ASSKGGPKVGSYNEQF
11	TRBJ1-2	TRBV24-1	ATRSGQNYGYT
12	TRBJ1-6	TRBV10-1	ASSVAGSFSPLH
12	TRBJ2-3	TRBV24-1	ATSAPGGADTQY
12	TRBJ2-1	TRBV25-1	ASSESRGRTVQF
13	TRBJ2-5	TRBV9	ASSVRMGERETQY
14	TRBJ2-3	TRBV7-3	ASSRVSGGGTDTQY
12	TRBJ2-2	TRBV2	ASSEIPNTGELF
14	TRBJ2-6	TRBV19	ASSIAGGSGANVLT
13	TRBJ2-7	TRBV7-2	ASSVRTSGSYEQY
15	TRBJ2-3	TRBV27	ASSLSPGGGLTDTQY
14	TRBJ2-5	TRBV19	ASSIGRPSVQETQY
10	TRBJ2-7	TRBV6-6	ASRLPGYEQY
12	TRBJ2-3	TRBV24-1	ATSRTASTDTQY
12	TRBJ2-7	TRBV7-9	ASSLGGGAYEQY
12	TRBJ2-1	TRBV19	ASNGLAGGREQF
13	TRBJ2-2	TRBV27	ASSSPSVNTGELF
13	TRBJ2-3	TRBV2	ASSVAGTSTDTQY
12	TRBJ2-2	TRBV2	ASRRTANTGELF
15	TRBJ2-5	TRBV5-8	ASSIQRTSRWQETQY
13	TRBJ2-7	TRBV7-2	ASSQAQGSSYEQY
11	TRBJ1-1	TRBV19	ASSSSGGTEAF
11	TRBJ1-1	TRBV10-3	AITQQGNTEAF
14	TRBJ2-6	TRBV7-2	ASSRRTGAGANVLT
14	TRBJ1-2	TRBV5-1	ASSLVPGRVNYGYT
12	TRBJ1-6	TRBV10-3	AIRPTATNSPLH
17	TRBJ1-5	TRBV6-2/TRBV6-3	ASSYFGRGRLYSNQPQH
10	TRBJ1-2	TRBV30	AIRDWDYGYT
13	TRBJ2-7	TRBV24-1	ATSDSSGGLSEQY
12	TRBJ1-2	TRBV7-9	ASSPGTDGYGYT
11	TRBJ2-5	TRBV2	ARGSGTVAAQY
13	TRBJ1-1	TRBV7-2	ASSSTRNVDTEAF
11	TRBJ2-2	TRBV5-1	ASSLGLTGELF
13	TRBJ2-7	TRBV5-6	ASSLNRGHIGEQY